This record covers a single T cell receptor (beta chain). Its cognate antigen is unknown. Profiling relied on immunoSEQ multiplex PCR, and the TCRdb table lists in-frame clones only, not all of them. The sample has almost 85,000 clones; 75% to 85% are singletons. This sample is drawn from a study of a mutant IDH1 vaccine in newly diagnosed glioma. About the research overall: Of the patients given treatment, approximately 60% were male and around 40% were female, and a mean age of roughly 40 years was recorded. Study conclusions and caveats: With respect to changes in top peripheral T cell clonotypes, pseudoprogression seemed unrelated.

This CDR3 has 14 residues. CDR1 LNHNV and CDR2 YYDKDF come from the germline V gene (reference sequence). J was trimmed by 8 bases and V by 3 bases; bases with no gene match: 9. The sample's time point: week 23, last vaccination. Each dose delivered 300 ug of mutant IDH1 20-mer peptide subcutaneously with imiquimod. This TCR derives from a man aged 25-40 years with glioma. Some clones in this sample may be carry-over from other donors' samples. The chain uses TRBV15 and TRBJ1-2, with TRBD1 identical over 7 bases. The sequencing used PBMCs, collected from a glioma patient whose treatment included an IDH1 peptide vaccine. The CDR3: CATSRSARGDGYTF. As DNA, the CDR3 is TGTGCCACCAGCAGGAGCGCCAGGGGGGACGGCTACACCTTC.